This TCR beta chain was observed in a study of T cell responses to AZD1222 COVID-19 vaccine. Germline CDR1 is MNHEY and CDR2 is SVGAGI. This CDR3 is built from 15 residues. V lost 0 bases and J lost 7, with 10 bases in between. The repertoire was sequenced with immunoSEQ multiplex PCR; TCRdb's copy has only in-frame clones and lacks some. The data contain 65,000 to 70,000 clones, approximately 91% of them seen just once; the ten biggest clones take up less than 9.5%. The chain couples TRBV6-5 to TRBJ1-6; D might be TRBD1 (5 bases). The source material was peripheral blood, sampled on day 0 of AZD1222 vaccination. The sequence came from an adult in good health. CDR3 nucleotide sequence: TGTGCCAGCAGTTACTCAGGACAATCCAATTCACCCCTCCACTTT. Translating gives CASSYSGQSNSPLHF.